Listed here are 30 T cell receptor beta chains from one sample, sequenced in a study of blood T cell repertoires in COVID-19. Generated by immunoSEQ multiplex PCR, the TCRdb table keeps only in-frame clones and is missing some. The sample shows 150,000 to 200,000 clones, roughly 81% of them seen only once. The source material was peripheral blood. These receptors were taken from a woman aged 80 or older with COVID-19, enrolled during active disease.

The genes are TRBV15 and TRBJ2-5, with D hard to call. Germline loops: CDR1 LNHNV, CDR2 YYDKDF (reference sequence). The CDR3 loop spans 16 amino acids. With 0 bases removed from V and 3 bases from J, the gap between germline ends came to 14 bases. In nucleotides, the CDR3 is TGTGCCACCAGCAGAGACCCGGCAGCGCCCGAAGAGACCCAGTACTTC. It yields the protein CATSRDPAAPEETQYF.

The chain carries TRBV10-3 and TRBJ2-3; a weak D match, TRBD2 (5 bases). This CDR3 contains 16 residues. V was cut by 0 bases and J by 0 bases, with 10 bases left in between. Germline CDR1 ENHRY, CDR2 SYGVKD. CDR3 DNA: TGTGCCATCAGTGAGTCGGACTTATCTAGCACAGATACGCAGTATTTT. Protein: CAISESDLSSTDTQYF.

The chain employs TRBV7-9 and TRBJ2-2, with TRBD2 as a possible D gene (5 bases). This CDR3 contains 15 residues. The V gene's germline CDR1 is SEHNR and CDR2 FQNEAQ (reference sequence). The V and J ends lost 5 bases and 4 bases respectively, with 14 bases between them. The CDR3 sequence is CASSRDGVSTGELFF. The CDR3 DNA is TGTGCCAGCAGCCGCGACGGGGTTAGCACCGGGGAGCTGTTTTTT.

The chain recombines TRBV9 with TRBJ1-5, with D possibly TRBD1 on 6 matching bases. Germline V gene data show CDR1 as SGDLS and CDR2 as YYNGEE. Trimming pared 4 bases from V and 4 bases from J, leaving 18 bases between. The CDR3 covers 16 residues. The CDR3 is CASSPRDTPGNQPQHF. In DNA, the CDR3 is TGTGCCAGCAGCCCCCGGGACACCCCGGGAAATCAGCCCCAGCATTTT.

This clone occurred a few times. The rearrangement uses TRBV9 and TRBJ2-3; 9 bases map to TRBD1. There are 15 residues in the CDR3. The junction had 9 bases not matched to a gene; V was cut back by 4 bases and J by 6 bases. Germline V gives CDR1 SGDLS, CDR2 YYNGEE. CDR3 amino acids: CASSPRTGEVDTQYF. The CDR3 DNA reads as TGTGCCAGCAGCCCCCGGACAGGGGAGGTGGATACGCAGTATTTT. Combining the CDR3 with reference TRBV9 and TRBJ2-3 gives the whole variable domain DSGVTQTPKHLITATGQRVTLRCSPRSGDLSVYWYQQSLDQGLQFLIQYYNGEERAKGNILERFSAQQFPDLHSELNLSSLELGDSALYFCASSPRTGEVDTQYFGPGTRLTVL.

J is TRBJ1-2 and V is TRBV5-4; the D gene is possibly TRBD1 (5 bases). Trimming shortened V by 0 bases and J by 8 bases, and 14 bases separated the two germline ends. This CDR3 region has 14 residues. The germline V gene encodes CDR1 SGHNT and CDR2 YYREEE (reference sequence). CDR3 DNA: TGTGCCAGCAGCTTGGCCCCAACAGGATCCGGCTACACCTTC. Translation gives CASSLAPTGSGYTF.

This chain connects TRBV7-2 to TRBJ2-1; TRBD2 is a possible D gene (5 bases). The V gene's germline CDR1 is SGHTA and CDR2 FQGNSA. Trimming left V 5 bases short and J 9 bases short, with 11 bases between. This CDR3 comprises 12 residues. The chain's CDR3 is CASSLKRSEQFF. As DNA, the CDR3 is TGTGCCAGCAGCCTTAAGCGGAGTGAGCAGTTCTTC.

The chain couples TRBV7-2 to TRBJ2-1; tentative D call: TRBD2 (5 bases). CDR3 length: 16 residues. CDR1 and CDR2 from the germline V gene are SGHTA and FQGNSA. V was pared by 0 bases and J by 5 bases, with 14 bases between. CDR3 coding DNA: TGTGCCAGCAGCTTAGCTGGCCGTTTCGGGGACAATGAGCAGTTCTTC. Protein product: CASSLAGRFGDNEQFF.

This rearrangement joins TRBV7-3 to TRBJ2-3; TRBD2 matches at 13 bases. Looked up from germline, CDR1 is SGHTA and CDR2 is FQGTGA. CDR3 size: 16 residues. The V gene end was trimmed by 5 bases and the J gene end by 8 bases; junction bases not matched to a gene: 10. The CDR3 sequence is CASSPTGTSGAGTQYF. CDR3 nucleotides: TGTGCCAGCAGCCCAACCGGGACTAGCGGGGCCGGTACGCAGTATTTT.

The CDR3 reads CATATGQSNQPQHF. The CDR3 DNA sequence: TGTGCCACAGCCACCGGACAGAGCAATCAGCCCCAGCATTTT. The rearrangement links TRBV15 to TRBJ1-5; the D gene is possibly TRBD1 (6 bases). Trimming stripped 9 bases from V and 1 base from J, with 13 bases between. The CDR3 has 14 residues. The V gene's germline CDR1 is LNHNV and CDR2 YYDKDF (reference sequence). Looking up the rest from reference TRBV15 and TRBJ1-5 gives the full variable domain: DAMVIQNPRYQVTQFGKPVTLSCSQTLNHNVMYWYQQKSSQAPKLLFHYYDKDFNNEADTPDNFQSRRPNTSFCFLDIRSPGLGDTAMYLCATATGQSNQPQHFGDGTRLSIL.

This clone came up once. This chain joins TRBV28 and TRBJ2-7; the D gene is possibly TRBD1 (8 bases). The germline V gene encodes CDR1 MDHEN and CDR2 SYDVKM. Trimming cost V 5 bases and J 4 bases, with 18 bases left between them. The CDR3 spans 15 residues. Written as DNA, the CDR3 is TGTGCCAGCAGTACAACAGGGGGGGCGCTTTACGAGCAGTACTTC. Amino acids: CASSTTGGALYEQYF.

The chain links TRBV7-8 to TRBJ2-1; no clear D. Germline values: CDR1 SGHVS, CDR2 FQNEAQ. This CDR3 comprises 12 residues. V shed 6 bases and J shed 5 bases, with 8 bases lying between them. The CDR3 sequence: CASSPTDNEQFF. The CDR3, as DNA: TGTGCCAGCAGTCCTACTGACAATGAGCAGTTCTTC. Supplemented by reference TRBV7-8 and TRBJ2-1, the full variable domain reads GAGVSQSPRYKVAKRGQDVALRCDPISGHVSLFWYQQALGQGPEFLTYFQNEAQLDKSGLPSDRFFAERPEGSVSTLKIQRTQQEDSAVYLCASSPTDNEQFFGPGTRLTVL.

V and J are TRBV6-5 and TRBJ2-7, with D possibly matching TRBD2 (5 bases). The V end lost 6 bases, the J end lost 2 bases, and 14 bases lay between the germline ends. The CDR3 totals 14 residues. Per germline, CDR1 MNHEY and CDR2 SVGAGI. The CDR3 loop is CASSRDGVTYEQYF. The CDR3 region has the DNA TGTGCCAGCAGCCGAGACGGGGTCACCTACGAGCAGTACTTC.

The rearrangement uses TRBV4-2 and TRBJ2-5; 11 bases line up with TRBD2. From germline, CDR1 is LGHNA and CDR2 YNFKEQ. The length of the CDR3 is 16 residues. The V and J ends lost 4 bases and 5 bases, in that order; junction bases with no gene match: 9. In nucleotides, the CDR3 is TGTGCCAGCAGCCCCTATAGCGGGGGGGCCGTCGAGACCCAGTACTTC. Its protein is CASSPYSGGAVETQYF.

The table lists this clone with a count of one. CDR3 nucleotide sequence: TGTGCCAGCTCGGTAGGTCTAGGCACCTACGAGCAGTACTTC. The encoded protein is CASSVGLGTYEQYF. V usage is TRBV9 and J usage is TRBJ2-7; D is unresolved. This CDR3 is 14 amino acids long. Trimming removed 7 bases at V and 2 bases at J, with 16 bases between. CDR1 and CDR2 (germline): SGDLS, YYNGEE.

This clone was found a few times. The gene calls are TRBV2 and TRBJ1-1, with 7 bases that match TRBD1. Germline values: CDR1 SNHLY, CDR2 FYNNEI. J gave up 0 bases and V 3 bases, and 13 bases lay outside the gene matches. The CDR3 runs 18 residues. CDR3 in DNA: TGTGCCAGCAGTGATAATCCGGGACAGAGCTTTTTGAACACTGAAGCTTTCTTT. Protein product: CASSDNPGQSFLNTEAFF.

This clone occurred once. Different DNA sequences within this sample yield the same CDR3. The V and J genes are TRBV20-1 and TRBJ1-2; TRBD1 might be the D (5 bases). The ends were cut back, 6 bases at V and 5 bases at J, with 10 bases in the middle. Germline CDR1 reads DFQATT; CDR2 reads SNEGSKA (reference sequence). The CDR3 is made up of 11 amino acids. The CDR3 spells CSAPGGYGYTF. CDR3 in DNA: TGCAGTGCCCCCGGGGGTTATGGCTACACCTTC.

This clone was picked up a small number of times. The V and J genes are TRBV20-1 and TRBJ1-2; D gene unclear. The CDR3 consists of 12 residues. Germline lookup yields CDR1 DFQATT and CDR2 SNEGSKA (reference sequence). Trimming removed 3 bases at V and 4 bases at J, with 9 bases between. The CDR3 sequence: CSASPAGYGYTF. As DNA, the CDR3 is TGCAGTGCTAGTCCAGCGGGCTATGGCTACACCTTC.

The rearrangement links TRBV25-1 to TRBJ1-2; TRBD1 aligns across 8 bases. The CDR3 is 14 amino acids. Germline V gene sequence: CDR1 MGHDK, CDR2 SYGVNS. The V gene end was trimmed by 10 bases and the J gene end by 3 bases; junction bases not matched to a gene: 10. DNA of the CDR3: TGTGCCACCCTCAGACAGGGGTGGGACTATGGCTACACCTTC. It codes for CATLRQGWDYGYTF.

V gene TRBV10-3 combines with J gene TRBJ2-1; 10 nucleotides agree with TRBD1. The CDR3 covers 15 residues. V gave up 6 bases and J gave up 3 bases; unmatched junction bases: 5. Germline loops: CDR1 ENHRY, CDR2 SYGVKD. This CDR3 reads CAIRLTGGSYNEQFF. The CDR3 DNA reads as TGTGCCATCAGACTGACAGGGGGCAGCTACAATGAGCAGTTCTTC.

The chain couples TRBV3-1 (or the pseudogene TRBV3-2) to TRBJ2-7; 14 nucleotides match TRBD2. V shed 0 bases and J 13 bases; nucleotides not matched to a gene: 11. CDR3 length equals 16 residues. Germline CDR1 reads LGHDT; CDR2 reads YNNKEL (reference sequence). The CDR3 DNA reads TGTGCCAGCAGCCAAGATCTAAGACTAGCGGGAGGGCCCCCCTACTTC. It encodes CASSQDLRLAGGPPYF.

The V call is TRBV5-1, the J call TRBJ2-5; 11 bases fit TRBD1. V was pared by 2 bases and J by 0 bases, with 3 bases of the junction left unmatched. The CDR3 loop spans 16 amino acids. Germline V gene lookup returns CDR1 SGHRS and CDR2 YFSETQ. The CDR3 sequence: CASSLGTGGYQETQYF. DNA for the CDR3: TGCGCCAGCAGCTTAGGGACAGGGGGGTACCAAGAGACCCAGTACTTC.

This clone was recorded a few times. V gene TRBV7-9 combines with J gene TRBJ1-1, with D perhaps TRBD1 (5 bases). The CDR3 is 17 residues long. Germline V gene lookup returns CDR1 SEHNR and CDR2 FQNEAQ (reference sequence). Trimming cost V 4 bases and J 3 bases, with 21 bases left between them. CDR3 sequence reads: CASSSPTARRTDTEAFF. The CDR3 DNA sequence: TGTGCCAGCAGCTCCCCGACAGCGAGGCGAACTGACACTGAAGCTTTCTTT.

The rearrangement links TRBV2 to TRBJ2-2, with 7 bases aligning to TRBD1. Germline V gives CDR1 SNHLY, CDR2 FYNNEI. V lost 4 bases to trimming and J lost 5 bases; unmatched junction nucleotides: 1. This CDR3 spans 13 amino acids. The DNA of the CDR3 is TGTGCCAGCAGTGGACAGGGTACCGGGGAGCTGTTTTTT. Encoded protein: CASSGQGTGELFF.

The chain has TRBV7-3 and TRBJ2-7; D is perhaps TRBD2 (5 bases). Trimming removed 5 bases at V and 3 bases at J, with 14 bases between. Germline V gene lookup returns CDR1 SGHTA and CDR2 FQGTGA. The CDR3 totals 14 residues. CDR3 loop: CASSPEGGLYEQYF. The CDR3 DNA is TGTGCCAGCAGCCCTGAAGGAGGACTCTACGAGCAGTACTTC.

This clone was seen a single time. The CDR3 here is CASSLRTQETQYF. CDR3 bases: TGTGCCAGCAGCTTAAGGACACAAGAGACCCAGTACTTC. The chain carries TRBV7-2 and TRBJ2-5, with D possibly being TRBD1 (5 bases). With 2 bases removed from V and 2 bases from J, the gap between germline ends came to 6 bases. Germline CDR1 reads SGHTA; CDR2 reads FQGNSA. This CDR3 region has 13 residues.

V and J are TRBV7-9 and TRBJ1-2; 10 nucleotides match TRBD1. The germline V gene encodes CDR1 SEHNR and CDR2 FQNEAQ (reference sequence). With V trimmed by 3 bases and J by 6 bases, 1 base remained unmatched. This CDR3 comprises 13 residues. CDR3 region: CASSFGTGDGYTF. The CDR3 nucleotides read TGTGCCAGCAGCTTCGGGACAGGGGATGGCTACACCTTC.

The rearrangement uses TRBV7-9 and TRBJ1-2; a weak D match, TRBD1 (6 bases). CDR1 and CDR2 from the germline V gene are SEHNR and FQNEAQ (reference sequence). CDR3 length equals 14 residues. V was pared by 5 bases and J by 4 bases, with 14 bases between. The CDR3 region is CASSEGGRVYGYTF. CDR3 DNA: TGTGCCAGCAGCGAGGGGGGGCGCGTCTATGGCTACACCTTC.

The chain recombines TRBV2 with TRBJ1-1; 7 positions match TRBD1. CDR1 is SNHLY, CDR2 FYNNEI, per germline. Trimming took 6 bases from V and 5 from J; bases not matched to a gene: 3. CDR3 size: 12 residues. CDR3 sequence: CASSSDRTEAFF. Written as DNA, the CDR3 is TGTGCCAGCAGCTCGGACAGGACTGAAGCTTTCTTT.

V usage is TRBV7-2 and J usage is TRBJ2-2; 7 bases are a match to TRBD1. Germline CDR1 SGHTA, CDR2 FQGNSA. CDR3 size: 15 residues. V lost 5 bases, J lost 4 bases, and 7 bases stayed unmatched. CDR3 residues: CASSPRQGGTGELFF. The CDR3, as DNA: TGTGCCAGCAGCCCCAGACAGGGCGGCACCGGGGAGCTGTTTTTT.